These 23 T cell receptor beta chains came from one sample sequenced in a study of T-cell memory formation after mild COVID-19. TCRdb re-analysed the 5' RACE reads in MiXCR, keeping a single row per CDR3 protein. Among 40,000 to 45,000 distinct CDR3 sequences, less than 9.5% were seen once, and the ten largest hold over 9.5%. Source material: PBMCs or a T cell subset sorted from them (not recorded which). These receptors were collected from an adult woman who had mild COVID-19 (a few samples of this study predate the infection). Cell type and time point are not known.

To note about this clonotype: The junction differs from germline at one of its ends, possibly a read error. V is TRBV10-2 and J is TRBJ2-3, with no clear D. Germline CDR1 is WSHSY and CDR2 is SAAADI. CDR3 length: 12 residues. The CDR3: CDSSVKVDTQYF. DNA of the CDR3: TGCGACAGCAGTGTAAAGGTAGATACGCAGTATTTT.

This chain connects TRBV29-1 to TRBJ2-7; 10 bases line up with TRBD2. CDR3 length: 13 residues. The V gene's germline CDR1 is SQVTM and CDR2 ANQGSEA. V was clipped by 4 bases and J by 7 bases; unmatched bases: 7. CDR3 in amino acids: CSVGSSGRGEQYF. CDR3 bases: TGCAGCGTTGGCTCTAGCGGGAGAGGAGAGCAGTACTTC.

This clonotype was observed many times. This sequence joins TRBV7-9 and TRBJ1-6; TRBD1 matches 8 bases. V lost 4 bases and J lost 10; bases outside the gene matches: 12. CDR3 size: 16 residues. The germline gives CDR1 SEHNR, CDR2 FQNEAQ (reference sequence). The CDR3 protein is CASSSLWTGSESPLHF. DNA for the CDR3: TGTGCCAGCAGCTCCCTTTGGACAGGGTCGGAGTCACCCCTCCACTTT.

V usage is TRBV5-1 and J usage is TRBJ1-1, with a tentative D call TRBD1 (5 bases). Deletions cut 4 bases from V and 1 base from J, with 17 bases between. Germline values: CDR1 SGHRS, CDR2 YFSETQ. CDR3 size: 16 residues. As DNA, the CDR3 is TGCGCCAGCAGCCCAAAACGGGGGGGACCGAACACTGAAGCTTTCTTT. Encoded protein: CASSPKRGGPNTEAFF.

The chain joins TRBV12-3 or TRBV12-4 to TRBJ1-1, with 8 positions matching TRBD1. This CDR3 has 16 residues. The V and J ends lost 6 bases and 4 bases, in that order; junction bases with no gene match: 13. CDR3 loop: CASRDADGRGPTEAFF. The CDR3 DNA is TGTGCCAGCAGGGATGCCGATGGCAGGGGGCCCACTGAAGCTTTCTTT.

This clonotype was counted ten times or more. The chain couples TRBV5-4 to TRBJ2-2; TRBD2 aligns across 9 bases. Per germline, CDR1 SGHNT and CDR2 YYREEE (reference sequence). This CDR3 is 16 amino acids long. The V gene end was trimmed by 4 bases and the J gene end by 0 bases; junction bases not matched to a gene: 4. The CDR3 bases are TGTGCCAGCAGCAGAACTAGCGGGCCGAACACCGGGGAGCTGTTTTTT. This codes for CASSRTSGPNTGELFF.

This clonotype was seen a few times. This chain's CDR3 is CASSSRSGRSYNEQFF. The CDR3 DNA follows: TGTGCCAGCAGCTCCCGTAGCGGGAGGTCCTACAATGAGCAGTTCTTC. The gene calls are TRBV7-6 and TRBJ2-1; TRBD2 matches 10 bases. Germline V gene sequence: CDR1 SGHVS, CDR2 FNYEAQ. J was trimmed by 1 base and V by 4 bases; bases with no gene match: 4. CDR3 length: 16 amino acids.

The sample holds a few counts of this clonotype. The chain joins TRBV11-2 to TRBJ1-3; unclear D gene. The CDR3 runs to 14 residues. Per germline, CDR1 SGHAT and CDR2 FQNNGV. V gave up 1 base and J gave up 2 bases, with 6 bases separating them. CDR3: CASSLGGAGNTIYF. CDR3 bases: TGTGCCAGCAGCTTAGGCGGAGCTGGAAACACCATATATTTT. The variable domain in full, completed from reference TRBV11-2 and TRBJ1-3, reads EAGVAQSPRYKIIEKRQSVAFWCNPISGHATLYWYQQILGQGPKLLIQFQNNGVVDDSQLPKDRFSAERLKGVDSTLKIQPAKLEDSAVYLCASSLGGAGNTIYFGEGSWLTVV.

The chain uses TRBV7-2 and TRBJ2-1, with 13 bases that match TRBD2. Germline values: CDR1 SGHTA, CDR2 FQGNSA. V shed 5 bases, J shed 2 bases, and the junction held 0 bases outside the gene matches. The CDR3 runs 15 residues. DNA of the CDR3: TGTGCCAGCAGCGGGACTAGCGGGGCCTACAATGAGCAGTTCTTC. Its protein product is CASSGTSGAYNEQFF.

This clonotype was seen more than once but under ten times. The V call is TRBV7-9, the J call TRBJ2-1, with D unclear. Trimming stripped 8 bases from V and 1 base from J, with 15 bases between. This CDR3 spans 15 amino acids. CDR1 is SEHNR, CDR2 FQNEAQ, per germline (reference sequence). CDR3 amino acids: CASASTAPSYNEQFF. CDR3 in DNA: TGTGCCAGCGCCTCCACGGCCCCTTCCTACAATGAGCAGTTCTTC.

V is TRBV30 and J is TRBJ2-1; weak D call: TRBD2 (5 bases). Germline lookup yields CDR1 GTSNPN and CDR2 SVGIG (reference sequence). There are 17 residues in the CDR3. Deletions cut 3 bases from V and 1 base from J, with 19 bases between. CDR3 bases: TGTGCCTGGAGGGCCCCTATTACTAGGAGGTCCTACAATGAGCAGTTCTTC. Its protein product is CAWRAPITRRSYNEQFF. The full variable domain, completed using reference TRBV30 and TRBJ2-1, is SQTIHQWPATLVQPVGSPLSLECTVEGTSNPNLYWYRQAAGRGLQLLFYSVGIGQISSEVPQNLSASRPQDRQFILSSKKLLLSDSGFYLCAWRAPITRRSYNEQFFGPGTRLTVL.

In its sample, this clonotype was seen many times. This rearrangement joins TRBV12-3 or TRBV12-4 to TRBJ1-2; unclear D gene. The CDR3 loop spans 14 amino acids. V lost 4 bases, J lost 4 bases, and 13 bases lay in between. The CDR3 bases are TGTGCCAGCAGTTCACGACGGGGAGCCTATGGCTACACCTTC. Translation gives CASSSRRGAYGYTF.

The V and J genes are TRBV30 and TRBJ2-7; unclear D gene. The CDR3 loop spans 11 amino acids. V shed 8 bases and J shed 2 bases, with 10 bases lying between them. Germline-derived CDR1 and CDR2 are GTSNPN and SVGIG (reference sequence). The CDR3 region is CAGRRAYEQYF. CDR3 DNA: TGTGCCGGACGCCGGGCCTACGAGCAGTACTTC.

This clonotype was picked up a small number of times. This chain connects TRBV5-1 to TRBJ1-4; possibly TRBD1 for D (5 bases). CDR3 size: 16 residues. The V gene lost 2 bases and the J gene lost 0 bases, with 11 bases spanning the gap. The germline gives CDR1 SGHRS, CDR2 YFSETQ. CDR3 DNA sequence: TGCGCCAGCAGCTTCAGATCGGGGGCAACTAATGAAAAACTGTTTTTT. This translates into CASSFRSGATNEKLFF.

V is TRBV30 and J is TRBJ2-1; 8 bases match TRBD2. V dropped 4 bases and J dropped 4; count of bases not matched to a gene: 9. Germline V gene sequence: CDR1 GTSNPN, CDR2 SVGIG (reference sequence). CDR3 size: 15 residues. The CDR3 reads CAWKAGESGYNEQFF. In nucleotides, the CDR3 is TGTGCCTGGAAAGCGGGAGAAAGTGGGTACAATGAGCAGTTCTTC.

Only a few counts were recorded for this clonotype. The chain combines TRBV5-1 with TRBJ1-1, with 7 bases lining up with TRBD1. The ends lost 0 bases at V and 1 base at J; junction bases unmatched: 3. Germline V CDR1 and CDR2: SGHRS, YFSETQ. The CDR3 covers 15 residues. CDR3 in DNA: TGCGCCAGCAGCTTGGGGGGACAGACGAACACTGAAGCTTTCTTT. Translated, it gives CASSLGGQTNTEAFF.

This clonotype was counted at least ten times. The rearrangement links TRBV7-9 to TRBJ2-1, with a possible D match to TRBD2 (5 bases). Germline loops: CDR1 SEHNR, CDR2 FQNEAQ (reference sequence). V was shortened by 3 bases and J by 6 bases, with 6 bases between the two germline ends. CDR3 length: 12 amino acids. This CDR3 is CASSLEVNEQFF. For the CDR3, the DNA is TGTGCCAGCAGCTTGGAGGTCAATGAGCAGTTCTTC.

This clonotype was counted many times. The chain joins TRBV20-1 to TRBJ2-3; D is uncertain. Trimming pared 2 bases from V and 6 bases from J, leaving 12 bases between. Germline CDR1 DFQATT, CDR2 SNEGSKA (reference sequence). The CDR3 covers 13 residues. The DNA for the CDR3 is TGCAGTGCTAGACCTAGTCCCCCGGATACGCAGTATTTT. This encodes CSARPSPPDTQYF.

This clonotype was seen ten or more times. J is TRBJ1-2 and V is TRBV12-3 or TRBV12-4, with TRBD1 matching 8 bases. Trimming took 5 bases from V and 5 from J; bases not matched to a gene: 13. CDR3 length: 16 amino acids. This CDR3 is CASSKTTGTGRYGYTF. The CDR3 coding sequence is TGTGCCAGCAGTAAGACAACCGGGACAGGTCGATATGGCTACACCTTC.

This clonotype has more than one count but fewer than ten. The V gene is TRBV7-6, the J gene TRBJ1-5; tentative D call: TRBD1 (5 bases). The CDR3 is 13 residues long. V lost 8 bases to trimming and J lost 7 bases, with 15 bases between them. Germline CDR1 SGHVS, CDR2 FNYEAQ. The CDR3 DNA reads TGTGCCAGCGGGACGGGAGGGTTGCAGCCCCAGCATTTT. Protein: CASGTGGLQPQHF. The full variable domain, rest sourced from reference TRBV7-6 and TRBJ1-5, is GAGVSQSPRYKVTKRGQDVALRCDPISGHVSLYWYRQALGQGPEFLTYFNYEAQQDKSGLPNDRFSAERPEGSISTLTIQRTEQRDSAMYRCASGTGGLQPQHFGDGTRLSIL.

In this sample, this clonotype turned up once. The rearrangement joins TRBV11-2 to TRBJ1-2; 7 nucleotides match TRBD1. V gave up 5 bases and J gave up 5 bases; unmatched junction bases: 2. This CDR3 is built from 12 residues. CDR1 SGHAT and CDR2 FQNNGV come from the germline V gene. The CDR3 sequence: CASSQGVYGYTF. The DNA for the CDR3 is TGTGCCAGCAGCCAGGGGGTGTATGGCTACACCTTC.

The chain has TRBV12-3 or TRBV12-4 and TRBJ2-5, with 11 bases that match TRBD2. CDR3 length equals 16 residues. V shed 4 bases, J shed 4 bases, and the junction held 8 bases outside the gene matches. This CDR3 reads CASSYATSGRSETQYF. CDR3 in DNA: TGTGCCAGCAGTTACGCAACTAGCGGGAGATCAGAGACCCAGTACTTC.

The table lists this clonotype with many counts. The CDR3 sequence is CASSVGSAGDSYEQYF. The CDR3 nucleotides read TGTGCCAGCAGCGTAGGATCAGCGGGAGACTCCTACGAGCAGTACTTC. This chain uses TRBV9 with TRBJ2-7, with 8 bases lining up with TRBD2. CDR1 is SGDLS and CDR2 is YYNGEE in the germline V gene. V trimming: 0 bases; J trimming: 0 bases; junction bases outside the gene matches: 5. The CDR3 length is 16 residues.